One and the same sample provided the 9 T cell receptor beta chains below, sequenced in a study of blood T cell repertoires in COVID-19. Sequenced by immunoSEQ multiplex PCR; TCRdb stores in-frame clones only, minus some. The table shows over 150,000 clones, with approximately 84% occurring only once. The specimen was peripheral blood. Receptors originate from a woman between 55 and 75 years old with COVID-19, enrolled during active disease.

The CDR3, as DNA: TGTGCCAGCAGCTTGCGCGGCTCTCAGGGGGCGCGTCCCTACGAGCAGTACGTC. This gives the protein CASSLRGSQGARPYEQYV. The chain employs TRBV5-8 and TRBJ2-7; TRBD1 aligns across 8 bases. Looked up from germline, CDR1 is SGHTS and CDR2 is YDEGEE. V was clipped by 1 base and J by 2 bases; unmatched bases: 14. This CDR3 comprises 18 residues.

The chain carries TRBV3-1 (or the pseudogene TRBV3-2) and TRBJ1-1; no clear D. V was clipped by 4 bases and J by 7 bases, with 7 bases between them. From germline, CDR1 is LGHDT and CDR2 YNNKEL (reference sequence). This CDR3 contains 11 residues. This CDR3 is CASSRGDEAFF. DNA of the CDR3: TGTGCCAGCAGCCGGGGAGATGAAGCTTTCTTT.

The rearrangement joins TRBV5-5 to TRBJ1-1; D gene ambiguous. CDR1 and CDR2 from the germline V gene are SGHKS and YYEKEE (reference sequence). CDR3 length: 16 amino acids. V lost 2 bases to trimming and J lost 4 bases, with 18 bases between them. The CDR3 here is CASSFLLFAESTEAFF. The CDR3 bases are TGTGCCAGCAGCTTCCTACTTTTTGCGGAGAGCACTGAAGCTTTCTTT.

The V and J genes are TRBV3-1 (or the pseudogene TRBV3-2) and TRBJ2-5; 15 positions match TRBD2. Germline CDR1 and CDR2: LGHDT and YNNKEL (reference sequence). This CDR3 is 14 amino acids long. After removal of 4 bases from V and 7 bases from J, the junction contained 1 base not matched to a gene. CDR3 protein: CASSLGLAGGTQYF. The CDR3 DNA is TGTGCCAGCAGCCTGGGACTAGCGGGGGGGACCCAGTACTTC.

This clone was counted a few times. The chain couples TRBV5-1 to TRBJ1-1; D might be TRBD1 (5 bases). The CDR3 extends over 14 amino acids. Deletions cut 5 bases from V and 3 bases from J, with 14 bases between. Germline assignment: CDR1 SGHRS and CDR2 YFSETQ. The CDR3 DNA is TGCGCCAGCAGAGTGGGGCTTGGAGACACTGAAGCTTTCTTT. Its translation: CASRVGLGDTEAFF.

J is TRBJ2-7 and V is TRBV15; tentatively, D is TRBD2 (6 bases). Germline CDR1 reads LNHNV; CDR2 reads YYDKDF (reference sequence). V dropped 5 bases and J dropped 5 bases, with 19 bases sitting between them. CDR3 length: 15 residues. The CDR3 spells CATSAYDGSWDEQYF. In DNA, the CDR3 is TGTGCCACCAGCGCTTACGACGGGAGCTGGGACGAGCAGTACTTC. The variable domain in full, with the rest retrieved from reference TRBV15 and TRBJ2-7, is DAMVIQNPRYQVTQFGKPVTLSCSQTLNHNVMYWYQQKSSQAPKLLFHYYDKDFNNEADTPDNFQSRRPNTSFCFLDIRSPGLGDTAMYLCATSAYDGSWDEQYFGPGTRLTVT.

This rearrangement joins TRBV3-1 (or the pseudogene TRBV3-2) to TRBJ2-5; D ambiguous. Germline V gives CDR1 LGHDT, CDR2 YNNKEL (reference sequence). V was trimmed by 1 base and J by 5 bases, leaving 5 bases between them. This CDR3 has 12 residues. The CDR3 here is CASSQAVETQYF. The CDR3 DNA sequence: TGTGCCAGCAGCCAAGCAGTCGAGACCCAGTACTTC.

This chain connects TRBV10-3 to TRBJ1-3; TRBD1 agrees at 7 bases. Germline loops: CDR1 ENHRY, CDR2 SYGVKD. This CDR3 spans 20 amino acids. With 7 bases clipped from V and 0 bases from J, the junction kept 21 bases outside the gene matches. This CDR3 reads CAITPRRATDRLSSGNTIYF. CDR3 nucleotide sequence: TGTGCCATCACTCCTCGGCGGGCCACGGACAGGCTGAGCTCTGGAAACACCATATATTTT.

This clone showed up just a few times. CDR3 in DNA: TGTGCCAGCAGTTACTCGAGCGACAGGGGGTACACTGAAGCTTTCTTT. It codes for CASSYSSDRGYTEAFF. The chain uses TRBV6-5 and TRBJ1-1; 9 nucleotides line up with TRBD1. Trimming cost V 0 bases and J 3 bases; bases outside gene matches: 5. The CDR3 is 16 residues long. Germline V lookup: CDR1 MNHEY, CDR2 SVGAGI.